This T cell receptor (beta chain) was retrieved from a study of T cells after yellow fever vaccination. Turning to the study itself: Any fraction with a low cell number was prepared using SMART-Seq v4 Ultra Low Input.

This clonotype was detected only a few times. Generation of TCR cDNA used 5'RACE template switching (which added a universal primer site and UMIs). TCRdb re-derived calls from the 5' RACE reads in MiXCR, one entry per CDR3 protein. The sample lists 300,000 to 350,000 distinct CDR3 sequences, around 10% occurring once. The CDR3 runs to 14 residues. Per germline, CDR1 KGHSH and CDR2 LQKENI. The V end was cut by 6 bases, the J end by 1 base, with 11 bases between. Sequenced material: CD4+ T cells sorted from PBMCs, taken 45 days after the yellow fever booster vaccination. This sequence joins TRBV18 and TRBJ2-3; the D is unclear. This TCR came from a young man who received the YFV17D yellow fever vaccine. The CDR3 protein is CASSGFMGTDTQYF. CDR3 nucleotides: TGTGCCAGCTCCGGGTTCATGGGCACAGATACGCAGTATTTT.